This T cell receptor (beta chain) was captured by sequencing in a study of T-cell memory formation after mild COVID-19. Overall study context: Largely donor-specific sequence clusters came from two donors. Whole-study findings and limits: Clones that shrank (day 15 to 85) were balanced CD4/CD8, whereas later expanders leaned CD4+. Mostly located in CM and EM were contracting CD4+ clones, with contracting CD8+ clones located in EMRA.

This clonotype has just a few counts. Its antigen is unidentified. With constant-segment primers, 5'RACE yielded cDNA libraries of TCR alpha and TCR beta that carried sample barcodes and UMIs. A single record per CDR3 protein comes from TCRdb applying MiXCR to the 5' RACE reads. The sample has some 190,000 distinct CDR3 sequences, 16% seen once. CDR1 and CDR2 (germline): SGHTA, FQGNSA. Trimming removed 0 bases from V and 2 bases from J, with 5 bases in between. The CDR3 contains 13 residues. The receptor's source is an adult woman who had mild COVID-19 (a few samples of this study predate the infection). Cell type and time point are not known. This sequence joins TRBV7-2 and TRBJ2-7; D remains ambiguous. Sequencing input: PBMCs or a T cell subset sorted from them (not recorded which). In nucleotides, the CDR3 is TGTGCCAGCAGCTTAGCCTTCACCTACGAGCAGTACTTC. Translated: CASSLAFTYEQYF.